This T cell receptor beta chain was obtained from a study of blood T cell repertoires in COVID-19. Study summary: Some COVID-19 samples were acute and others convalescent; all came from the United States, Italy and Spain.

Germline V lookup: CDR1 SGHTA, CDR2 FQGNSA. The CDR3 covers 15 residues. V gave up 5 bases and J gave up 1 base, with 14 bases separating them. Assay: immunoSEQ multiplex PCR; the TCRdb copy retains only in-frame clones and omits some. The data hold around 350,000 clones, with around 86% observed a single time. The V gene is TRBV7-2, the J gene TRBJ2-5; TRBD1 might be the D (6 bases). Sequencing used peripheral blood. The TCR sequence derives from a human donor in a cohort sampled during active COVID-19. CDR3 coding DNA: TGTGCCAGCAGCGAAATCTGGACAGTCCAAGAGACCCAGTACTTC. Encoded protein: CASSEIWTVQETQYF.